The TCR beta chain described here comes from a study of control samples from healthy donors and cancer patients. Germline CDR1 is MNHEY and CDR2 is SVGAGI. The CDR3 is made up of 15 amino acids. The trim removed 5 bases at V and 3 bases at J, leaving 6 bases unmatched. This clone appeared a few times. Assay: immunoSEQ multiplex PCR; the TCRdb copy retains only in-frame clones and omits some. The sample holds hundreds of thousands of clones; more than 65% are singletons and the top ten take less than 15%. The sequenced sample consisted of PBMCs. The TCR comes from a woman aged 55 to 70 with lung cancer. The chain carries TRBV6-5 and TRBJ2-7; 11 bases are a match to TRBD2. DNA for the CDR3: TGTGCCAGCAGTCGCACGACTAGCGGGGACTACGAGCAGTACTTC. This gives the protein CASSRTTSGDYEQYF.